This T cell receptor beta chain was observed in a study of T cells after yellow fever vaccination. Study observations and caveats: Primary-vaccination clones mostly resurfaced post-booster (approximately 96% CD4, under 90% CD8). Relatively few clonotypes were ones that appeared in both CD4 and CD8 compartments.

This clonotype was seen many times. Its antigen is unknown. For TCR, cDNA came from 5'RACE template switching, which added a universal primer site and UMIs. TCRdb re-called the 5' RACE reads through MiXCR, storing one row per CDR3 protein. This repertoire shows around 250,000 distinct CDR3 sequences, about 7.1% found once; its top ten account for approximately 0.85%. Trimming pared 4 bases from V and 4 bases from J, leaving 13 bases between. The V gene's germline CDR1 is SGHKS and CDR2 YYEKEE (reference sequence). This CDR3 has 14 amino acids. The chain recombines TRBV5-5 with TRBJ2-3; D is possibly TRBD1 or TRBD2 (5 bases each). The sequence was obtained from a man aged 30-40 years who received the YFV17D yellow fever vaccine. Sample: CD4+ T cells sorted from PBMCs, taken 15 days after the yellow fever booster vaccination. DNA of the CDR3: TGTGCCAGCAGCAGGGACCCCGGGGCAGATACGCAGTATTTT. Its translation is CASSRDPGADTQYF.